A selection of T cell receptor beta chains follows, all from one sample in a study of human T cells and chemical hapten exposure. Each CDR3 protein is one row after TCRdb ran MiXCR on the RACE reads. The sample has approximately 400,000 distinct CDR3 sequences, 4.5% to 5.5% seen once. Sequences were derived from whole blood, sampled in connection with sensitization to the hapten diphenylcyclopropenone (DPC). These receptors originate from a woman between 45 and 60 years old with alopecia areata. Some clones in this sample may be carry-over from other donors' samples. Each CDR3 is given with its conserved first and last residue. A D gene is named only where the DNA matches it firmly. A clone size is listed for some rows: how often the clone was seen (once, few, many), or a class if it is expanded.

clone size	J gene	D gene	V gene	CDR3 DNA	CDR3 protein
.	TRBJ2-4	.	TRBV7-2	TGTGCCAGCAGCTTAGGGGGTACGGACATTCAGTACTTC	CASSLGGTDIQYF
many	TRBJ2-4	TRBD2	TRBV7-2	TGTGCCAGCAGCCCGCAAGCGGGGTTAGCCAAAAACATTCAGTACTTC	CASSPQAGLAKNIQYF
many	TRBJ2-1	TRBD2	TRBV7-2	TGTGCCATCGAGACTAGCGGGACCAATGAGCAGTTCTTC	CAIETSGTNEQFF
many	TRBJ1-5	.	TRBV6-1	TGTGCCAGCAGTGAGACGGGCTATCAGCCCCAGCATTTT	CASSETGYQPQHF
many	TRBJ2-2	.	TRBV28	TGTGCCAGCAGTTCTTTTAACACCGGGGAGCTGTTTTTT	CASSSFNTGELFF
many	TRBJ1-6	.	TRBV11-2	TGTGCCAGCAGCTTAGATAGGGCCCAAATTAATTCACCCCTCCACTTT	CASSLDRAQINSPLHF
many	TRBJ2-1	.	TRBV5-1	TGCGCCAGCAGCTTGGTGACTAACAATGAGCAGTTCTTC	CASSLVTNNEQFF
.	TRBJ1-3	.	TRBV2	TGTGCCAGCAGTGACGTCAGAATACTCTCTGGAAACACCATATATTTT	CASSDVRILSGNTIYF
many	TRBJ1-6	.	TRBV5-1	TGCGCCAGCAGCTTTGATGATTCAGGGATTTATAATTCACCCCTCCACTTT	CASSFDDSGIYNSPLHF
many	TRBJ2-5	.	TRBV3-1	TGTGCCAGCAGCCAAGATAACGGAGAGACCCAGTACTTC	CASSQDNGETQYF
many	TRBJ2-3	TRBD2	TRBV4-3	TGCGCCAGCAGCCAAGTAACTAGCGGGTCGCCAGATACGCAGTATTTT	CASSQVTSGSPDTQYF
.	TRBJ1-5	.	TRBV4-1	TGCGCCAGCAGCATTTTCAGGGATAGCAATCAGCCCCAGCATTTT	CASSIFRDSNQPQHF
few	TRBJ2-1	.	TRBV6-1	TGTGCCAGCAGTGAAAGTGTTGGGTCGGGTGAGCAGTTCTTC	CASSESVGSGEQFF
many	TRBJ1-6	.	TRBV27	TGTGCCAGCAGTTCCGGGACTCTCCTCCACTTT	CASSSGTLLHF
few	TRBJ2-7	.	TRBV27	TGTGCCAGCAGTTTATCGTTGGGGGCCTCCTACGAGCAGTACTTC	CASSLSLGASYEQYF
many	TRBJ2-2	.	TRBV6-1	TGTGCCAGCCGGACTACTTCTGAGGAGCTGTTTTTT	CASRTTSEELFF
many	TRBJ2-4	.	TRBV20-1	TGCAGTGCTAGGGAGCGAAGCAAAAACATTCAGTACTTC	CSARERSKNIQYF
.	TRBJ1-5	.	TRBV6-2/TRBV6-3	TGTGCCAGCAGTTACTCGAGTTACCGAGGCAATCAGCCCCAGCATTTT	CASSYSSYRGNQPQHF
few	TRBJ2-5	TRBD2	TRBV29-1	TGCAGAGGATGGGCTAGCGGGAGAGAGACCCAGTACTTC	CRGWASGRETQYF
many	TRBJ1-1	.	TRBV7-2	TGTGCCAGCAGCTTACGAGGGCGCACTGAAGCTTTCTTT	CASSLRGRTEAFF
many	TRBJ1-5	TRBD1	TRBV12-5	TGTGCTAGTGGTTTGGTCACAGGGGGCCGGCCTCATCAGCCCCAGCATTTT	CASGLVTGGRPHQPQHF
many	TRBJ2-6	.	TRBV9	TGTGCCAGCAGCGTCTTCTCTGGGGCCAACGTCCTGACTTTC	CASSVFSGANVLTF
many	TRBJ2-7	.	TRBV11-2	TGTGCCAGCAGACAGCCCGGAGAGTCCTACGAGCAGTACTTC	CASRQPGESYEQYF
few	TRBJ2-3	.	TRBV6-5	TGTGCCAGCAGTTACCCACGTCGAATGGTGAAAGGACTTAGCACAGATACGCAGTATTTT	CASSYPRRMVKGLSTDTQYF
.	TRBJ2-5	.	TRBV3-1	TGTGCCAGCAGCCAAGGGAGGGGAACCCAGTACTTC	CASSQGRGTQYF
.	TRBJ2-7	TRBD1	TRBV5-6	TGTGCCAGCAGCGGCGAAGGGACAGGGATCCCCTACGAGCAGTACTTC	CASSGEGTGIPYEQYF
many	TRBJ2-2	.	TRBV11-2	TGTGCCAGCAGCTTAGTGGAGACCGGGGAGCTGTTTTTT	CASSLVETGELFF
many	TRBJ2-7	.	TRBV9	TGTGCCAGCAGCGGGGGTCCTTACGAGCAGTACTTC	CASSGGPYEQYF
.	TRBJ1-1	.	TRBV5-1	TGCGCCAGCAGCTTGGGGCCCAGGGTGGCTGAAGCTTTCTTT	CASSLGPRVAEAFF
many	TRBJ1-6	.	TRBV30	TGTGCCTACCCGAGGCGTACCTATAATTCACCCCTCCACTTT	CAYPRRTYNSPLHF
few	TRBJ1-1	TRBD1	TRBV3-1	TGTGCCAGCAGCCCGACAGGGGGCGGAAACACTGAAGCTTTCTTT	CASSPTGGGNTEAFF
many	TRBJ2-4	.	TRBV7-2	TGTGCCAGCAGCCCTCGGCCTAACATTCAGTACTTC	CASSPRPNIQYF
many	TRBJ2-2	.	TRBV7-7	TGTGCCAGCAGCTTAGCGGCAGGCTCGAACACCGGGGAGCTGTTTTTT	CASSLAAGSNTGELFF
many	TRBJ1-6	.	TRBV9	TGTGCCAGCAGCGTAGGGCCCAACTCGGATTCACCCCTCCACTTT	CASSVGPNSDSPLHF
many	TRBJ2-5	.	TRBV7-8	TGTGCCAGCAGCTTAGAGTCGGGGGAGCAAGAGACCCAGTACTTC	CASSLESGEQETQYF
many	TRBJ2-6	TRBD1	TRBV2	TGTGCCAGCAACTCTGGACAGGGTATGGGCTCTGGGGCCAACGTCCTGACTTTC	CASNSGQGMGSGANVLTF
few	TRBJ1-1	TRBD1	TRBV29-1	TGCAGCGGGTGGGGACAGGGAGCTTTCTTT	CSGWGQGAFF
many	TRBJ2-1	TRBD2	TRBV7-7	TGTGCCAGCAGCCCGATTCGACTAGCGGGGAGAAATGAGCAGTTCTTC	CASSPIRLAGRNEQFF
.	TRBJ1-2	.	TRBV28	TGTGCCAGCAGTTTATCGGCTCAGCTTATTCTCTATGGCTACACCTTC	CASSLSAQLILYGYTF
few	TRBJ2-5	.	TRBV9	TGTGCCAGCAGCGCCGGCCCCAAAGAGACCCAGTACTTC	CASSAGPKETQYF
many	TRBJ1-1	.	TRBV12-3/TRBV12-4	TGTGCCAGCAGCCGTCGCTGGGGCACTGAAGCTTTCTTT	CASSRRWGTEAFF
many	TRBJ2-1	.	TRBV6-5	TGTGCCAGCAGCCCCTGGGCGAGCCTGACGCAGCAGTTCTTC	CASSPWASLTQQFF
few	TRBJ2-3	TRBD2	TRBV20-1	TGCAGTGCTCGCGGGGGAGGTTGGGATACGCAGTATTTT	CSARGGGWDTQYF
many	TRBJ2-5	TRBD2	TRBV2	TGTGCCAGCAAAGGGACTAGCGCTCTGGTGGAGACCCAGTACTTC	CASKGTSALVETQYF
.	TRBJ1-4	TRBD1	TRBV20-1	TGCAGTCTCCTTCGAGCGGGACAGGGGGATGAAAAACTGTTTTTT	CSLLRAGQGDEKLFF